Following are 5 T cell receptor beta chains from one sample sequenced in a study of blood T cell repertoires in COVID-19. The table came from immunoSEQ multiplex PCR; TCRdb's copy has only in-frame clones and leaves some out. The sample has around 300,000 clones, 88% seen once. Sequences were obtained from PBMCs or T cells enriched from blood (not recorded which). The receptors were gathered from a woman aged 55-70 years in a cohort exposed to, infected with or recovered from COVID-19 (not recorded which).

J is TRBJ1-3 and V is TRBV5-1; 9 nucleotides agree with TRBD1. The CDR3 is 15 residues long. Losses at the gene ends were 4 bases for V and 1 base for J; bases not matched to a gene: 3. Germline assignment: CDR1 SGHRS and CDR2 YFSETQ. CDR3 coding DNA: TGCGCCAGCAGCCCCGGACAGGGGTCTGGAAACACCATATATTTT. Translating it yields CASSPGQGSGNTIYF. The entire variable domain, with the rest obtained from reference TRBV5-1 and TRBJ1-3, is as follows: KAGVTQTPRYLIKTRGQQVTLSCSPISGHRSVSWYQQTPGQGLQFLFEYFSETQRNKGNFPGRFSGRQFSNSRSEMNVSTLELGDSALYLCASSPGQGSGNTIYFGEGSWLTVV.

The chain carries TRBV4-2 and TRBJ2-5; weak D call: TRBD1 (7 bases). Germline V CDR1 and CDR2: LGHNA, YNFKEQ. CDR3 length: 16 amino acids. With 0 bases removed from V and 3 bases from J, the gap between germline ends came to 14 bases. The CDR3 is CASSQEAGGGEETQYF. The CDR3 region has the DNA TGTGCCAGCAGCCAAGAGGCAGGGGGAGGCGAAGAGACCCAGTACTTC.

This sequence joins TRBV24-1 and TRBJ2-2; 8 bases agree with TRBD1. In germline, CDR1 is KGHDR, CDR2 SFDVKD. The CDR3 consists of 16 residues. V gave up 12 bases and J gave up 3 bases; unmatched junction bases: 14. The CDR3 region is CAAESAGGRYTGELFF. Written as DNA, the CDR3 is TGTGCCGCCGAGTCGGCAGGGGGCAGGTACACCGGGGAGCTGTTTTTT.

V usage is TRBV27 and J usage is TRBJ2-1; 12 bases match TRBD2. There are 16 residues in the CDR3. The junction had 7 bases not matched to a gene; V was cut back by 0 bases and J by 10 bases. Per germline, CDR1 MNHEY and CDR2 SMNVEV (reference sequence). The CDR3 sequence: CASSLSRLAGGNEQFF. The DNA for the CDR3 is TGTGCCAGCAGTTTATCTCGCCTAGCGGGAGGGAACGAGCAGTTCTTC.

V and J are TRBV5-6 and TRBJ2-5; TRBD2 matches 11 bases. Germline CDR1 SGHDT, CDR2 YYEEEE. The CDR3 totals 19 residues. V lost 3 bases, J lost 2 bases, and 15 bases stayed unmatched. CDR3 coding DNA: TGTGCCAGCAGCTCCATTGGCACCGGACTAGCGGGCTATCAAGAGACCCAGTACTTC. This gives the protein CASSSIGTGLAGYQETQYF. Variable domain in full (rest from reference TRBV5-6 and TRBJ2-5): DAGVTQSPTHLIKTRGQQVTLRCSPKSGHDTVSWYQQALGQGPQFIFQYYEEEERQRGNFPDRFSGHQFPNYSSELNVNALLLGDSALYLCASSSIGTGLAGYQETQYFGPGTRLLVL.